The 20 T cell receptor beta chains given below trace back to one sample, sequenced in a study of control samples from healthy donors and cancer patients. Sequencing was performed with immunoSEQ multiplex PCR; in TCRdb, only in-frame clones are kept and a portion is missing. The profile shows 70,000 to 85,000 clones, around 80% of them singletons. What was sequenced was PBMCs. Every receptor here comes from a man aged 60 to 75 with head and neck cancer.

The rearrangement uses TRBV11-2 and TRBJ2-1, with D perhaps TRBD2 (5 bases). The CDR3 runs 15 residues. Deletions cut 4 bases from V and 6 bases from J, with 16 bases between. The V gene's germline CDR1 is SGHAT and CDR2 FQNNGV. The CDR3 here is CASSYIRGRGNEQFF. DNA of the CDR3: TGTGCCAGCAGCTACATCCGAGGTCGGGGCAATGAGCAGTTCTTC. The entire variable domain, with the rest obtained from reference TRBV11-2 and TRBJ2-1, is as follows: EAGVAQSPRYKIIEKRQSVAFWCNPISGHATLYWYQQILGQGPKLLIQFQNNGVVDDSQLPKDRFSAERLKGVDSTLKIQPAKLEDSAVYLCASSYIRGRGNEQFFGPGTRLTVL.

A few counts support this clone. The DNA for the CDR3 is TGCAGCGTTGATCAGGGGGCTGAAGCTTTCTTT. Translation gives CSVDQGAEAFF. This chain links TRBV29-1 with TRBJ1-1, with 7 bases lining up with TRBD1. Germline CDR1 reads SQVTM; CDR2 reads ANQGSEA. The CDR3 runs 11 residues. The V and J ends lost 3 bases and 6 bases, in that order; junction bases with no gene match: 1.

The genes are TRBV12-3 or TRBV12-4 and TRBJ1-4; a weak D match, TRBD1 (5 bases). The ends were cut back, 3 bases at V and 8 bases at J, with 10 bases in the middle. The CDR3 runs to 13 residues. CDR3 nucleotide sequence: TGTGCCAGCAGTTTCGAGGGGAGGGAAAAACTGTTTTTT. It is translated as CASSFEGREKLFF.

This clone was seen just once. The CDR3 is CASSLAGNQETQYF. DNA for the CDR3: TGTGCCAGCAGCTTGGCGGGGAACCAAGAGACCCAGTACTTC. V is TRBV5-4 and J is TRBJ2-5, with a weak D call TRBD2 (5 bases). V lost 0 bases, J lost 0 bases, and 6 bases lay in between. The CDR3 runs to 14 residues. Germline lookup yields CDR1 SGHNT and CDR2 YYREEE (reference sequence).

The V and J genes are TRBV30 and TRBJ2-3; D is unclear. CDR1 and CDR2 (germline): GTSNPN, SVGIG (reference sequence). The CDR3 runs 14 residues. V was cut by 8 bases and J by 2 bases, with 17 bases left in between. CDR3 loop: CAPRRRKTTDTQYF. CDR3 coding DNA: TGTGCCCCTCGTCGGCGGAAGACCACAGATACGCAGTATTTT.

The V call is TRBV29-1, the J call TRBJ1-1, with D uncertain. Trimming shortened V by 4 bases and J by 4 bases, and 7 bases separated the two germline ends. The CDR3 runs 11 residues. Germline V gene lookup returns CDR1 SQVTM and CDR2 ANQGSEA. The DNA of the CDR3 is TGCAGCGTTGTACATTCCACTGAAGCTTTCTTT. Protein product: CSVVHSTEAFF.

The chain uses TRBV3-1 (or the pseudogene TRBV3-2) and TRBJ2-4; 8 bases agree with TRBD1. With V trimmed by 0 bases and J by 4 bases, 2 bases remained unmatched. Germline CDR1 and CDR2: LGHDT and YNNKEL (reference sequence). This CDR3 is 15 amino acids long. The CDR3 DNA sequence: TGTGCCAGCAGCCAAGATTGGGACAGGAAAAACATTCAGTACTTC. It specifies CASSQDWDRKNIQYF.

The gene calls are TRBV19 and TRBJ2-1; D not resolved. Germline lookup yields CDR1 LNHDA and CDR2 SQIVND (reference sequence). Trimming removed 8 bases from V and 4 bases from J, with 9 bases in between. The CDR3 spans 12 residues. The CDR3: CASARSYNEQFF. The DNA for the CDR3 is TGTGCCAGTGCTAGGAGTTACAATGAGCAGTTCTTC.

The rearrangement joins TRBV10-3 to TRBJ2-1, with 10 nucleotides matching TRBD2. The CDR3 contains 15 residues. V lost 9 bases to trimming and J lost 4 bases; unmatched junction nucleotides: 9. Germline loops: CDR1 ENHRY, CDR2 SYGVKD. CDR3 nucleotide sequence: TGTGCCATTCGGTTAGCGGGAGGTTCTTACAATGAGCAGTTCTTC. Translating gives CAIRLAGGSYNEQFF.

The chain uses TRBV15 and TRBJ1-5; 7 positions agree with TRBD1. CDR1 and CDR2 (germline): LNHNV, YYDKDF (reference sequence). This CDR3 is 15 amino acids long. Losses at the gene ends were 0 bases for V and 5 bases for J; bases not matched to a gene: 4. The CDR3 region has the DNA TGTGCCACCAGCAGAGATGTTGACAGGGATCAGCCCCAGCATTTT. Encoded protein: CATSRDVDRDQPQHF.

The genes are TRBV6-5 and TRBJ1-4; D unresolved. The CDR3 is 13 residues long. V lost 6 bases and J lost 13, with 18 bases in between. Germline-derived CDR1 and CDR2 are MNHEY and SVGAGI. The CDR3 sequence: CASREGAVLGLFF. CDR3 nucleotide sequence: TGTGCCAGCAGAGAGGGAGCAGTCCTTGGACTGTTTTTT.

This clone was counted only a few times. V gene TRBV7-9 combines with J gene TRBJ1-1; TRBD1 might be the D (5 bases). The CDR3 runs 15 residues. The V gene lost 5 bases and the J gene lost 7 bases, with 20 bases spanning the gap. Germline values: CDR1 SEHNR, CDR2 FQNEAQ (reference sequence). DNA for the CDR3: TGTGCCAGCAGCCCAGGGTCAGGGTGGAATAGTGAAGCTTTCTTT. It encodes CASSPGSGWNSEAFF.

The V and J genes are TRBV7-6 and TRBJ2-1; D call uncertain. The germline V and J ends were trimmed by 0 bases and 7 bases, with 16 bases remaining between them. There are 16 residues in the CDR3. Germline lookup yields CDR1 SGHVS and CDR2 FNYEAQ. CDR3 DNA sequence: TGTGCCAGCAGCTTAGCCCCCACAGAGATGTCAAATGAGCAGTTCTTC. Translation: CASSLAPTEMSNEQFF.

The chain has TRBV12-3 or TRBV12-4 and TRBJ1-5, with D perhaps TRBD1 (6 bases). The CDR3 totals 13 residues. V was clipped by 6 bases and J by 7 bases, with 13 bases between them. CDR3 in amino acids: CASSPRGEQPQHF. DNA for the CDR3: TGTGCCAGCAGCCCAAGGGGGGAACAGCCCCAGCATTTT.

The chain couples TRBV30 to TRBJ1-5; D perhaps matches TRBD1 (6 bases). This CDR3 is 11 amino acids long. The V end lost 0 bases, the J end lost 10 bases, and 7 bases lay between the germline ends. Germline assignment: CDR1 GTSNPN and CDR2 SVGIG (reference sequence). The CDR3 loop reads CAWSVQGPQHF. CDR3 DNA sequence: TGTGCCTGGAGTGTACAGGGACCCCAGCATTTT.

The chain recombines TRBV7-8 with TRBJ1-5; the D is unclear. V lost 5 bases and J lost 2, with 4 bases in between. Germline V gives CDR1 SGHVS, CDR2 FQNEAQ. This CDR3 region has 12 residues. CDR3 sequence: CASSARNQPQHF. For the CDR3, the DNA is TGTGCCAGCAGCGCCCGCAATCAGCCCCAGCATTTT.

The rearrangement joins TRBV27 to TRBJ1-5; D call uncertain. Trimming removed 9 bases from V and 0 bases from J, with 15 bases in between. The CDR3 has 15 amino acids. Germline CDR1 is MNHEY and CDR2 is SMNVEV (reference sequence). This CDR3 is CASLGMAGSNQPQHF. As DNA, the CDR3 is TGTGCCAGTCTGGGCATGGCCGGTAGCAATCAGCCCCAGCATTTT.

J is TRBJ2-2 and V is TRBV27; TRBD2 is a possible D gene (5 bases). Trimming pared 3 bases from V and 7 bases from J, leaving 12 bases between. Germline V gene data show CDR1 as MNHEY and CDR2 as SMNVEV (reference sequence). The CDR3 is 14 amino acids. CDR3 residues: CASSLTIKLGELFF. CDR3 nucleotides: TGTGCCAGCAGTTTGACTATCAAACTCGGGGAGCTGTTTTTT.

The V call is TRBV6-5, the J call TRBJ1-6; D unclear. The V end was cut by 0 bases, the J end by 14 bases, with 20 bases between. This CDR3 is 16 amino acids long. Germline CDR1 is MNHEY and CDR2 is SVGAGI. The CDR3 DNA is TGTGCCAGCAGTTACTCGAATGAGGTGAGGTTTTCGGCCCTCCACTTT. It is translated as CASSYSNEVRFSALHF.

CDR3 nucleotide sequence: TGCGCCAGCAGCTTGGCGCCGGGGGGAACTGAAGCTTTCTTT. Translating it yields CASSLAPGGTEAFF. The gene calls are TRBV5-1 and TRBJ1-1, with D tentatively TRBD1 (5 bases). The CDR3 has 14 residues. The germline V gene encodes CDR1 SGHRS and CDR2 YFSETQ. Trimming shortened V by 0 bases and J by 5 bases, and 11 bases separated the two germline ends.